These 13 T cell receptor beta chains were all obtained from the same sample, sequenced in a study of CD8 T cells in ankylosing spondylitis. Points from the study as a whole: Ankylosing spondylitis blood appeared to carry a characteristic TCR beta motif of several highly homologous variants.

No cognate antigen is known for these TCRs. TCRdb reprocessed the 5' RACE reads via MiXCR and lists one record per CDR3 protein. The data contain 670,000 or so distinct CDR3 sequences, under 20% of them singletons. The sequencing sample was made of blood, either unsorted or a sorted T cell fraction (not recorded which). Source of these receptors: a male donor with ankylosing spondylitis.

In its sample, this clonotype was seen a few times. The chain couples TRBV29-1 to TRBJ1-4; perhaps TRBD1 as D (6 bases). The CDR3 covers 14 residues. CDR1 is SQVTM, CDR2 ANQGSEA, per germline. V lost 6 bases and J lost 3, with 14 bases in between. CDR3 loop: CSVPLGAPNEKLFF. The CDR3 region has the DNA TGCAGCGTCCCCCTGGGGGCACCTAATGAAAAACTGTTTTTT. Looking up the rest from reference TRBV29-1 and TRBJ1-4 gives the full variable domain: SAVISQKPSRDICQRGTSLTIQCQVDSQVTMMFWYRQQPGQSLTLIATANQGSEATYESGFVIDKFPISRPNLTFSTLTVSNMSPEDSSIYLCSVPLGAPNEKLFFGSGTQLSVL.

This chain uses TRBV2 with TRBJ1-2; no reliable D call. This CDR3 is 13 amino acids long. CDR1 is SNHLY and CDR2 is FYNNEI in the germline V gene. With 1 base removed from V and 3 bases from J, the gap between germline ends came to 6 bases. The CDR3 is CASSEDSYYGYTF. In DNA, the CDR3 is TGTGCCAGCAGTGAAGACAGCTACTATGGCTACACCTTC.

The V and J genes are TRBV5-1 and TRBJ1-2, with 9 bases lining up with TRBD1. The ends lost 4 bases at V and 3 bases at J; junction bases unmatched: 7. The CDR3 covers 15 residues. Germline-derived CDR1 and CDR2 are SGHRS and YFSETQ. The CDR3 here is CASSTQQGADYGYTF. The CDR3 DNA reads TGCGCCAGCAGCACCCAACAGGGGGCCGACTATGGCTACACCTTC.

This clonotype occurred a few times. This chain joins TRBV12-3 or TRBV12-4 and TRBJ1-1, with 7 bases aligning to TRBD1. This CDR3 has 15 residues. The V gene end was trimmed by 4 bases and the J gene end by 0 bases; junction bases not matched to a gene: 5. CDR3 loop: CASSSPTGMNTEAFF. CDR3 nucleotide sequence: TGTGCCAGCAGTTCCCCGACAGGGATGAACACTGAAGCTTTCTTT.

This chain uses TRBV3-1 with TRBJ2-2, with D perhaps matching TRBD1 or TRBD2 (6 bases each). Per the germline V gene, CDR1 is LGHDT and CDR2 is YNNKEL (reference sequence). This CDR3 contains 19 residues. V dropped 0 bases and J dropped 5 bases, with 22 bases sitting between them. The CDR3 sequence is CASSQERGANFRSTGELFF. The CDR3 DNA follows: TGTGCCAGCAGCCAAGAAAGGGGGGCGAATTTTAGGTCGACCGGGGAGCTGTTTTTT.

V is TRBV10-3 and J is TRBJ2-7; TRBD2 aligns across 10 bases. CDR1 is ENHRY and CDR2 is SYGVKD in the germline V gene. With 2 bases clipped from V and 7 bases from J, the junction kept 8 bases outside the gene matches. The CDR3 has 15 residues. The CDR3, as DNA: TGTGCCATCAGTGAGGCCCTAGCGGGAGAAAGGGAGCAGTACTTC. Protein: CAISEALAGEREQYF.

The genes are TRBV20-1 and TRBJ1-2; tentative D call: TRBD1 (6 bases). The CDR3 extends over 14 amino acids. The germline gives CDR1 DFQATT, CDR2 SNEGSKA (reference sequence). V was pared by 0 bases and J by 8 bases, with 16 bases between. This CDR3 is CSARDTGIGEGYTF. The DNA of the CDR3 is TGCAGTGCTAGAGACACAGGGATCGGGGAGGGCTACACCTTC.

V is TRBV6-5 and J is TRBJ1-3; D gene unclear. CDR1 MNHEY and CDR2 SVGAGI come from the germline V gene. The CDR3 contains 15 residues. Trimming took off 2 bases at V and 0 bases at J, with 8 bases between the two ends. The DNA for the CDR3 is TGTGCCAGCAGTTACGGGCGACCCTCTGGAAACACCATATATTTT. It encodes CASSYGRPSGNTIYF.

In this sample, this clonotype turned up many times. V gene TRBV19 combines with J gene TRBJ2-7, with D perhaps given as TRBD1 or TRBD2 (5 bases each). V gave up 4 bases and J gave up 3 bases, with 13 bases separating them. CDR3 size: 14 residues. CDR1 is LNHDA and CDR2 is SQIVND in the germline V gene (reference sequence). DNA for the CDR3: TGTGCCAGTAGTAACCGGGACGAATACTACGAGCAGTACTTC. This encodes CASSNRDEYYEQYF. The full variable domain, with the rest looked up from reference TRBV19 and TRBJ2-7, is DGGITQSPKYLFRKEGQNVTLSCEQNLNHDAMYWYRQDPGQGLRLIYYSQIVNDFQKGDIAEGYSVSREKKESFPLTVTSAQKNPTAFYLCASSNRDEYYEQYFGPGTRLTVT.

V usage is TRBV6-1 and J usage is TRBJ2-7; 8 nucleotides match TRBD2. CDR1 and CDR2 (germline): MNHNS, SASEGT. With V trimmed by 6 bases and J by 3 bases, 10 bases remained unmatched. CDR3 length: 15 amino acids. CDR3 nucleotides: TGTGCCAGCAGCAATACAGCGGGAGCGCTCTACGAGCAGTACTTC. Its protein is CASSNTAGALYEQYF.

This clonotype showed up just a few times. The CDR3 protein is CASSPVGQGAKNTEAFF. For the CDR3, the DNA is TGTGCCAGCAGCCCCGTGGGACAGGGGGCGAAAAACACTGAAGCTTTCTTT. V is TRBV6-1 and J is TRBJ1-1; 12 nucleotides agree with TRBD1. Trimming removed 6 bases from V and 2 bases from J; junction bases left unmatched: 10. The CDR3 sequence is 17 residues long. Germline values: CDR1 MNHNS, CDR2 SASEGT.

This clonotype was counted only a few times. The V call is TRBV20-1, the J call TRBJ2-7; 12 bases fit TRBD1. CDR1 DFQATT and CDR2 SNEGSKA come from the germline V gene (reference sequence). The CDR3 spans 18 residues. J was trimmed by 2 bases and V by 5 bases; bases with no gene match: 16. DNA of the CDR3: TGCAGTGCTGTGGCCGGGACAGGGGGCATGAGGGGGGCCTACGAGCAGTACTTC. Translation: CSAVAGTGGMRGAYEQYF.

This clonotype has only a few counts. The chain combines TRBV3-1 with TRBJ2-2, with TRBD2 matching 9 bases. The germline V gene encodes CDR1 LGHDT and CDR2 YNNKEL (reference sequence). This CDR3 is 16 amino acids long. The J segment lost 5 bases and the V segment lost 4 bases, leaving 8 bases of the junction unmatched. The CDR3 loop reads CASSPRTREGTGELFF. The DNA of the CDR3 is TGTGCCAGCAGCCCTCGGACGCGGGAGGGAACCGGGGAGCTGTTTTTT.